These 17 T cell receptor beta chains share one sample of origin, sequenced in a study of cytomegalovirus exposure and HLA in healthy donors (dated by TCRdb to about 2017). Library prep was done by the immunoSEQ multiplex PCR assay. For the multiplex PCR, a mixture combining 60 forward primers for TCR Vbeta segments and 13 reverse primers for TCR Jbeta segments was used. The source is immuneACCESS, and TCRdb retained only in-frame sequences with V and J called. Part of the clones is not carried over; for the studies checked, unresolved V genes explain less than half of this, and the remainder is unexplained. The sample has about 180,000 clones on record, around 80% of them singletons. Clones ranked in the top ten supply approximately 1.3% of the sample. The specimen was PBMCs. All receptors come from a woman in her twenties or thirties in good health and CMV-seropositive.

The V gene is TRBV28, the J gene TRBJ2-7, with 14 nucleotides matching TRBD2. Germline V gene data show CDR1 as MDHEN and CDR2 as SYDVKM. CDR3 length equals 16 residues. J was trimmed by 2 bases and V by 3 bases; bases with no gene match: 3. The CDR3 bases are TGTGCCAGCAGTTTTGGGGGACTAGCGGGAGCCTACGAGCAGTACTTC. This gives the protein CASSFGGLAGAYEQYF.

The rearrangement joins TRBV5-6 to TRBJ1-2, with TRBD1 matching 7 bases. Trimming took 3 bases from V and 5 from J; bases not matched to a gene: 1. CDR1 is SGHDT, CDR2 YYEEEE, per germline. The CDR3 has 12 residues. CDR3 amino acids: CASSWGQYGYTF. CDR3 DNA sequence: TGTGCCAGCAGCTGGGGACAGTATGGCTACACCTTC. The full variable domain, with the rest looked up from reference TRBV5-6 and TRBJ1-2, is DAGVTQSPTHLIKTRGQQVTLRCSPKSGHDTVSWYQQALGQGPQFIFQYYEEEERQRGNFPDRFSGHQFPNYSSELNVNALLLGDSALYLCASSWGQYGYTFGSGTRLTVV.

This clone turned up a few times. This rearrangement joins TRBV9 to TRBJ2-3, with TRBD2 matching over 10 bases. Germline values: CDR1 SGDLS, CDR2 YYNGEE. The CDR3 consists of 16 residues. V lost 3 bases and J lost 2; bases outside the gene matches: 6. CDR3: CASSGILAGITDTQYF. For the CDR3, the DNA is TGTGCCAGCAGCGGTATACTAGCGGGGATCACAGATACGCAGTATTTT.

The genes are TRBV27 and TRBJ2-7, with D tentatively TRBD2 (6 bases). Trimming stripped 6 bases from V and 6 bases from J, with 21 bases between. CDR3 length: 15 amino acids. Germline CDR1 MNHEY, CDR2 SMNVEV (reference sequence). The CDR3 loop is CASRGAMVVGGEQYF. The CDR3 DNA reads TGTGCCAGCAGGGGAGCGATGGTTGTGGGGGGCGAGCAGTACTTC.

This clone has just one count. V is TRBV7-2 and J is TRBJ2-7, with 9 nucleotides matching TRBD2. The germline gives CDR1 SGHTA, CDR2 FQGNSA. The CDR3 is made up of 15 amino acids. Trimming took 1 base from V and 6 from J; bases not matched to a gene: 7. The CDR3: CASSLVGTSSREQYF. The CDR3 DNA sequence: TGTGCCAGCAGCTTAGTGGGGACTAGCTCCCGCGAGCAGTACTTC.

CDR3 region: CSVMGGPFENTGELFF. CDR3 in DNA: TGCAGCGTTATGGGAGGGCCCTTCGAGAACACCGGGGAGCTGTTTTTT. The chain joins TRBV29-1 to TRBJ2-2, with TRBD2 identical over 7 bases. Germline loops: CDR1 SQVTM, CDR2 ANQGSEA. The CDR3 covers 16 residues. V was pared by 5 bases and J by 1 base, with 10 bases of the junction left unmatched.

DNA of the CDR3: TGTGCCAGCAATTGGGGAGGGGGTAGCGGTGGCACAGATACGCAGTATTTT. As protein: CASNWGGGSGGTDTQYF. The chain is built from TRBV28 and TRBJ2-3; D might be TRBD2 (7 bases). From germline, CDR1 is MDHEN and CDR2 SYDVKM. Trimming removed 7 bases from V and 1 base from J, with 21 bases in between. The CDR3 is 17 residues long.

The V and J genes are TRBV6-5 and TRBJ2-3, with TRBD1 as a possible D gene (5 bases). The CDR3 covers 16 residues. The germline V and J ends were trimmed by 3 bases and 1 base, with 14 bases remaining between them. Germline loops: CDR1 MNHEY, CDR2 SVGAGI. In DNA, the CDR3 is TGTGCCAGCAGTTATAAGAGTTTAGGGGGCACAGATACGCAGTATTTT. Translation: CASSYKSLGGTDTQYF.

The chain combines TRBV6-1 with TRBJ1-5; D gene unclear. The length of the CDR3 is 12 residues. The V and J ends lost 7 bases and 11 bases respectively, with 15 bases between them. Germline V CDR1 and CDR2: MNHNS, SASEGT. CDR3 nucleotides: TGTGCCAGCACCGCCTCGAGGTTGACCCAGCATTTT. The encoded protein is CASTASRLTQHF.

The chain recombines TRBV6-6 with TRBJ1-5; 10 nucleotides agree with TRBD1. Germline assignment: CDR1 MNHNY and CDR2 SVGAGI (reference sequence). There are 14 residues in the CDR3. The trim removed 2 bases at V and 6 bases at J, leaving 1 base unmatched. For the CDR3, the DNA is TGTGCCAGCAGTTACGGGACAGGGGTTCAGCCCCAGCATTTT. Translation: CASSYGTGVQPQHF.

The chain employs TRBV7-2 and TRBJ1-2, with TRBD1 matching over 7 bases. The CDR3 length is 16 residues. CDR1 SGHTA and CDR2 FQGNSA come from the germline V gene. With V trimmed by 0 bases and J by 4 bases, 8 bases remained unmatched. The CDR3 region has the DNA TGTGCCAGCAGCTTAGCAGTAGGACAGGTGGGCTATGGCTACACCTTC. This codes for CASSLAVGQVGYGYTF. The whole variable domain, filled in from reference TRBV7-2 and TRBJ1-2, reads GAGVSQSPSNKVTEKGKDVELRCDPISGHTALYWYRQSLGQGLEFLIYFQGNSAPDKSGLPSDRFSAERTGGSVSTLTIQRTQQEDSAVYLCASSLAVGQVGYGYTFGSGTRLTVV.

The chain has TRBV5-1 and TRBJ2-3; D remains unclear. V was clipped by 0 bases and J by 3 bases, with 17 bases between them. Germline-derived CDR1 and CDR2 are SGHRS and YFSETQ. The CDR3 contains 17 residues. The CDR3 nucleotides read TGCGCCAGCAGCTTGGCGAGAGAGGCAGCTCCTACAGATACGCAGTATTTT. Amino acid sequence: CASSLAREAAPTDTQYF.

The chain recombines TRBV28 with TRBJ1-2; 7 bases line up with TRBD1. The germline V gene has CDR1 MDHEN and CDR2 SYDVKM. The CDR3 spans 13 residues. V lost 6 bases, J lost 3 bases, and 4 bases stayed unmatched. The CDR3 bases are TGTGCCAGCAGAGAAGGGGGCGACTATGGCTACACCTTC. As protein: CASREGGDYGYTF.

This chain joins TRBV10-3 and TRBJ2-3, with 11 bases aligning to TRBD2. After removal of 6 bases from V and 0 bases from J, the junction contained 2 bases not matched to a gene. CDR3 length: 15 amino acids. CDR1 is ENHRY, CDR2 SYGVKD, per germline. The CDR3 DNA follows: TGTGCCATCAGGGGGACTAGCGGTAGCACAGATACGCAGTATTTT. The encoded protein is CAIRGTSGSTDTQYF.

The rearrangement links TRBV4-3 to TRBJ2-1; 7 bases align to TRBD1. The CDR3 spans 16 residues. CDR1 LGHNA and CDR2 YSLEER come from the germline V gene. The ends lost 5 bases at V and 2 bases at J; junction bases unmatched: 9. CDR3 residues: CASSTRPTGTYNEQFF. DNA for the CDR3: TGCGCCAGCAGCACTCGACCGACAGGGACCTACAATGAGCAGTTCTTC.

The gene calls are TRBV7-2 and TRBJ2-5; D may be TRBD1 (5 bases). The germline V and J ends were trimmed by 5 bases and 7 bases, with 17 bases remaining between them. The CDR3 has 14 amino acids. CDR1 is SGHTA, CDR2 FQGNSA, per germline. Written as DNA, the CDR3 is TGTGCCAGCAGCCTAAGGAGACCGCAGGGGACCCAGTACTTC. It specifies CASSLRRPQGTQYF.

The chain links TRBV4-1 to TRBJ2-3; the match to TRBD2 covers 9 bases. V shed 0 bases and J 6 bases; nucleotides not matched to a gene: 16. The germline V gene encodes CDR1 MGHRA and CDR2 YSYEKL. The CDR3 sequence is 19 residues long. The CDR3 DNA sequence: TGCGCCAGCAGCCAAGACCTTGCGTCAGCGGGAGGCATTAGGGATACGCAGTATTTT. It yields the protein CASSQDLASAGGIRDTQYF.